This T cell receptor (beta chain) was sequenced in a study of cytomegalovirus exposure and HLA in healthy donors. The CDR3 is 12 residues long. The V gene's germline CDR1 is SGHTA and CDR2 FQGTGA. The V end lost 2 bases, the J end lost 4 bases, and 5 bases lay between the germline ends. Researchers ran the PCR with 60 Vbeta and 13 Jbeta primers. Methods used by the authors: As a later analysis found, there were tens of millions of unique TCR beta chains, of which roughly 11 million were shared. Some clones are missing from TCRdb's copy, which holds only in-frame ones; the method was immunoSEQ multiplex PCR. V, J and clone size are taken as reported in that table, and D and trimming were inferred from the DNA itself. This listing includes approximately 150,000 clones. Study-wide results and caveats: Using the classifier, cytomegalovirus status was reportedly diagnosed with high specificity and sensitivity. Among the most significant clusters, several appeared linked to common viral pathogens in a later analysis.

On this clone itself: The antigen is not known.

The TCR originated in a woman aged 40-49 years in good health and CMV-seronegative. V usage is TRBV7-3 and J usage is TRBJ2-5; D is unclear. The sequenced sample was PBMCs. CDR3 in amino acids: CASSLVGETQYF. Written as DNA, the CDR3 is TGTGCCAGCAGCTTAGTCGGAGAGACCCAGTACTTC.